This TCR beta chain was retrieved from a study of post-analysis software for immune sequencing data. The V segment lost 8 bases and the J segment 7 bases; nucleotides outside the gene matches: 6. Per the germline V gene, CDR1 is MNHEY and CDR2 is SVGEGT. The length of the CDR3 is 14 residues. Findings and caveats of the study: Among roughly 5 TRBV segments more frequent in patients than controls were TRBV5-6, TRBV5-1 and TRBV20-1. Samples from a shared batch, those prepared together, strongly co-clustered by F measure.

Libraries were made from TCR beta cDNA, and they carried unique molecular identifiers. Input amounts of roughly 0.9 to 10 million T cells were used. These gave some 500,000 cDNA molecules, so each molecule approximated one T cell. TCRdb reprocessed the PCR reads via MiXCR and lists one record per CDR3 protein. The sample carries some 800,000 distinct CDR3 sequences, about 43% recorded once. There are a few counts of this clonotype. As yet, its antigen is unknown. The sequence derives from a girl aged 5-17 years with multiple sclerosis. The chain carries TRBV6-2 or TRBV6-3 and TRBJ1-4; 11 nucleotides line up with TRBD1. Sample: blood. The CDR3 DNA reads TGTGCCAGCTCGGCAGGGACAGGGGGTGAAAAACTGTTTTTT. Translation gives CASSAGTGGEKLFF.